The rows below give T cell receptor beta chains drawn from one sample of a study of CD8+ T cells in alopecia areata. The table came from immunoSEQ multiplex PCR; TCRdb's copy has only in-frame clones and leaves some out. The sample has about 150,000 clones; about 50% are singletons. Sequenced here: CD8+ T cells sorted from blood, sampled at week 0. These receptors all come from a human donor with alopecia areata. CDR3s include the opening cysteine and the closing phenylalanine or tryptophan. The order of the fields is V gene, clone size, D gene, J gene, CDR3 protein, CDR3 DNA. D genes are given only for firm matches. The size of a clone is reported for some rows only, either as once, few or many, or as a class for expanded clones.

TRBV7-2,few,.,TRBJ2-2,CASSLGVGDTGELFF,TGTGCCAGCAGCTTAGGGGTCGGAGACACCGGGGAGCTGTTTTTT
TRBV6-6,.,.,TRBJ2-3,CASSYVRGTDTQYF,TGTGCCAGCAGTTATGTCAGAGGCACAGATACGCAGTATTTT
TRBV4-3,few,.,TRBJ1-1,CASSQEVGATTEAFF,TGCGCCAGCAGCCAAGAGGTAGGGGCGACAACTGAAGCTTTCTTT
TRBV12-5,once,TRBD1,TRBJ1-2,CASGEDRGVSYGYTF,TGTGCTAGTGGTGAAGACAGGGGAGTTAGCTATGGCTACACCTTC
TRBV30,.,.,TRBJ1-1,CAWSVGLNTEAFF,TGTGCCTGGAGTGTGGGGCTGAACACTGAAGCTTTCTTT
TRBV29-1,few,.,TRBJ1-1,CSVDEGLSYTEAFF,TGCAGCGTGGATGAAGGCCTATCCTACACTGAAGCTTTCTTT
TRBV14,.,.,TRBJ2-4,CASSQGRIQYF,TGTGCCAGCAGCCAAGGTCGTATTCAGTACTTC
TRBV30,.,TRBD1,TRBJ1-6,CAGMTGGGSPLHF,TGTGCCGGTATGACAGGGGGCGGATCACCCCTCCACTTT
TRBV15,.,.,TRBJ2-3,CATSRVTNTDTQYF,TGTGCCACCAGCAGAGTCACTAATACAGATACGCAGTATTTT
TRBV10-3,few,.,TRBJ1-1,CAISDPREMNTEAFF,TGTGCCATCAGTGATCCTAGGGAGATGAACACTGAAGCTTTCTTT
TRBV29-1,.,TRBD1,TRBJ1-1,CSVDGTGGEAFF,TGCAGCGTTGATGGGACAGGTGGTGAAGCTTTCTTT